This passage covers 12 T cell receptor beta chains from one sample sequenced in a study of blood T cell repertoires in COVID-19. Method: immunoSEQ multiplex PCR; TCRdb's copy keeps in-frame clones and lacks some. Altogether 300,000 to 400,000 clones are present, 87% being singletons, with the ten largest covering over 2%. Sequenced: peripheral blood. These TCRs come from a woman aged 60-75 years with COVID-19, enrolled during active disease.

This sequence joins TRBV2 and TRBJ1-2; 7 positions agree with TRBD1. V was pared by 5 bases and J by 3 bases, with 6 bases of the junction left unmatched. In germline, CDR1 is SNHLY, CDR2 FYNNEI. The CDR3 is 14 residues long. CDR3 protein: CASSLQQGHYGYTF. The CDR3 region has the DNA TGTGCCAGCAGTCTCCAACAGGGGCACTATGGCTACACCTTC.

J is TRBJ2-7 and V is TRBV2, with D perhaps matching TRBD1 (6 bases). Trimming removed 7 bases from V and 4 bases from J, with 14 bases in between. The CDR3 runs 13 residues. Germline V gene data show CDR1 as SNHLY and CDR2 as FYNNEI. Here the CDR3 DNA reads TGTGCCAGCAAACAGGGCTCCATTTACGAGCAGTACTTC. Translating gives CASKQGSIYEQYF.

This rearrangement joins TRBV28 to TRBJ2-3, with D possibly TRBD1 on 6 matching bases. This CDR3 comprises 16 residues. V lost 5 bases to trimming and J lost 4 bases, with 19 bases between them. CDR1 is MDHEN, CDR2 SYDVKM, per germline. CDR3 coding DNA: TGTGCCAGCAGTCAACCGACAGGCCCCCCCGCAGATACGCAGTATTTT. It specifies CASSQPTGPPADTQYF.

The chain joins TRBV5-6 to TRBJ2-5, with a tentative D call TRBD1 (5 bases). CDR3 length: 13 residues. V lost 2 bases to trimming and J lost 3 bases, with 8 bases between them. Germline-derived CDR1 and CDR2 are SGHDT and YYEEEE. The CDR3 loop reads CASSLVGEETQYF. The DNA of the CDR3 is TGTGCCAGCAGCTTAGTAGGGGAAGAGACCCAGTACTTC.

This chain uses TRBV30 with TRBJ2-7, with a tentative D call TRBD2 (6 bases). CDR3 length: 14 residues. CDR1 and CDR2 (germline): GTSNPN, SVGIG (reference sequence). Deletions cut 4 bases from V and 6 bases from J, with 19 bases between. In DNA form, the CDR3 reads TGTGCCTGGATGTCGGGGGTGGGTATGTCCGAGCAGTACTTC. This encodes CAWMSGVGMSEQYF.

The V gene is TRBV24-1, the J gene TRBJ2-1; the match to TRBD2 covers 7 bases. The J segment lost 8 bases and the V segment lost 4 bases, leaving 7 bases of the junction unmatched. This CDR3 has 14 residues. In germline, CDR1 is KGHDR, CDR2 SFDVKD. The chain's CDR3 is CATSDTTSRHEQFF. The DNA for the CDR3 is TGTGCCACCAGTGACACGACTAGCAGGCATGAGCAGTTCTTC.

The chain employs TRBV25-1 and TRBJ1-1, with D perhaps matching TRBD1 (6 bases). The CDR3 totals 13 residues. V lost 2 bases, J lost 3 bases, and 7 bases lay in between. Germline loops: CDR1 MGHDK, CDR2 SYGVNS. The CDR3 is CASSEKGDTEAFF. The CDR3 DNA reads as TGTGCCAGCAGTGAAAAGGGGGACACTGAAGCTTTCTTT.

The chain employs TRBV6-5 and TRBJ1-1, with D unresolved. CDR1 is MNHEY, CDR2 SVGAGI, per germline. V lost 0 bases and J 7 bases, leaving 12 bases between the germline ends. The CDR3 sequence is 14 residues long. The CDR3 region has the DNA TGTGCCAGCAGTTACTCGGACTCAAAGGGTGAAGCTTTCTTT. Protein: CASSYSDSKGEAFF.

J is TRBJ1-6 and V is TRBV3-1 (or the pseudogene TRBV3-2), with TRBD1 matching over 10 bases. V lost 2 bases to trimming and J lost 5 bases; unmatched junction nucleotides: 9. This CDR3 contains 18 residues. Germline CDR1 is LGHDT and CDR2 is YNNKEL (reference sequence). The CDR3 DNA sequence: TGTGCCAGCAGCCAACGAGTCCGGGACAGGGGTCATAATTCACCCCTCCACTTT. Translation gives CASSQRVRDRGHNSPLHF.

The rearrangement joins TRBV7-7 to TRBJ2-5, with TRBD2 identical over 9 bases. V lost 5 bases, J lost 1 base, and 8 bases stayed unmatched. Germline V gene data show CDR1 as SSHAT and CDR2 as FNYEAQ (reference sequence). The length of the CDR3 is 16 residues. Here the CDR3 reads CASSPGSGGFQETQYF. CDR3 DNA sequence: TGTGCCAGCAGCCCGGGTAGCGGGGGATTCCAAGAGACCCAGTACTTC.

The chain links TRBV20-1 to TRBJ2-7; D is perhaps TRBD1 (6 bases). This CDR3 has 11 amino acids. With 3 bases removed from V and 6 bases from J, the gap between germline ends came to 9 bases. Germline assignment: CDR1 DFQATT and CDR2 SNEGSKA (reference sequence). DNA of the CDR3: TGCAGTGCTAGCAGGGGACCCGAGCAGTACTTC. It codes for CSASRGPEQYF.

This chain's CDR3 is CASSLSNYGYTF. CDR3 sequence (DNA): TGCGCCAGCAGCCTGTCGAACTATGGCTACACCTTC. The chain is built from TRBV5-1 and TRBJ1-2, with unresolved D. V lost 4 bases and J lost 2, with 6 bases in between. CDR1 SGHRS and CDR2 YFSETQ come from the germline V gene. The CDR3 spans 12 residues.